One and the same sample provided the 21 T cell receptor beta chains below, sequenced in a study of persistence of HIV-infected CD4 T cells. These receptors have no known antigen. The immunoSEQ assay was version 4, run in survey mode. Measured with immunoSEQ multiplex PCR; TCRdb has only the in-frame clones, and not every one. There are tens of thousands of clones in the sample; around 82% occur only once, and about 4.5% lies in the top ten. The stimulus was lysate of CMV-infected fibroblasts, 9 to 10 ug/mL. CD40L-negative CD69-negative CD45RO-high memory CD4+ T cells were sorted as populations depleted of antigen-responding cells. This material consisted of CD4+ T cells sorted from PBMCs after roughly 20-hour stimulation, taken from a patient who received antiretroviral therapy. All receptors come from an adult man with HIV who was CMV-seropositive.

This clone was found once. The genes are TRBV5-8 and TRBJ2-2; D is ambiguous. The V gene's germline CDR1 is SGHTS and CDR2 YDEGEE. The germline V and J ends were trimmed by 0 bases and 4 bases, with 4 bases remaining between them. This CDR3 spans 13 amino acids. CDR3 protein: CASSLGGTGELFF. CDR3 DNA sequence: TGTGCCAGCAGCTTGGGGGGCACCGGGGAGCTGTTTTTT.

The genes are TRBV24-1 and TRBJ1-2; D may be TRBD1 (5 bases). The germline CDR1 and CDR2 sequences are KGHDR and SFDVKD. V was pared by 5 bases and J by 5 bases, with 14 bases between. This CDR3 is 14 amino acids long. CDR3 amino acids: CATSAGGTAYGYTF. The CDR3 bases are TGTGCCACCAGTGCAGGAGGGACGGCTTATGGCTACACCTTC.

The chain couples TRBV6-4 to TRBJ2-2; D call uncertain. Per germline, CDR1 MRHNA and CDR2 SNTAGT. V lost 3 bases and J lost 2, with 4 bases in between. The CDR3 is 13 amino acids. DNA of the CDR3: TGTGCCAGCAGTGAACTTAACACCGGGGAGCTGTTTTTT. This translates into CASSELNTGELFF.

V is TRBV24-1 and J is TRBJ1-3; D possibly corresponds to TRBD1 (5 bases). This CDR3 spans 15 amino acids. Trimming cost V 4 bases and J 0 bases, with 9 bases left between them. Germline assignment: CDR1 KGHDR and CDR2 SFDVKD. CDR3 protein: CATSDPGSSGNTIYF. The CDR3 nucleotides read TGTGCCACCAGTGACCCAGGGAGCTCTGGAAACACCATATATTTT.

The sample holds a few counts of this clone. The genes are TRBV7-9 and TRBJ1-1; a weak D match, TRBD1 (6 bases). Germline loops: CDR1 SEHNR, CDR2 FQNEAQ (reference sequence). CDR3 size: 17 residues. Trimming shortened V by 3 bases and J by 2 bases, and 19 bases separated the two germline ends. CDR3 region: CASSFSAEEGVNTEAFF. DNA for the CDR3: TGTGCCAGCAGCTTCAGTGCCGAGGAGGGGGTAAACACTGAAGCTTTCTTT.

The chain recombines TRBV6-6 with TRBJ1-5; D remains unclear. Trimming removed 7 bases at V and 5 bases at J, with 12 bases between. This CDR3 is 13 amino acids long. Looked up from germline, CDR1 is MNHNY and CDR2 is SVGAGI (reference sequence). CDR3: CASKAEGYQPQHF. CDR3 nucleotide sequence: TGTGCCAGCAAGGCGGAAGGGTATCAGCCCCAGCATTTT.

V gene TRBV3-1 (or the pseudogene TRBV3-2) combines with J gene TRBJ2-7, with no clear D. V dropped 0 bases and J dropped 0 bases, with 6 bases sitting between them. From germline, CDR1 is LGHDT and CDR2 YNNKEL (reference sequence). CDR3 length equals 14 residues. The CDR3 DNA reads TGTGCCAGCAGCCAAGACAGAAGCTCCTACGAGCAGTACTTC. It encodes CASSQDRSSYEQYF.

This clone was found a few times. The chain couples TRBV18 to TRBJ1-5; TRBD1 aligns across 7 bases. CDR1 and CDR2 (germline): KGHSH, LQKENI. Trimming at V came to 3 bases and at J to 3 bases, leaving 8 bases not matched to a gene. This CDR3 spans 16 amino acids. This CDR3 is CASSPDGTAHNQPQHF. CDR3 sequence (DNA): TGTGCCAGCTCACCTGATGGGACAGCCCACAATCAGCCCCAGCATTTT.

This chain uses TRBV29-1 with TRBJ1-3; 8 bases match TRBD1. Germline V gene data show CDR1 as SQVTM and CDR2 as ANQGSEA. The CDR3 has 13 amino acids. V lost 2 bases, J lost 3 bases, and 0 bases stayed unmatched. The CDR3 region has the DNA TGCAGCGTTGAAACAGGGGGTGGAAACACCATATATTTT. The encoded protein is CSVETGGGNTIYF.

The J gene is TRBJ2-1, the V gene TRBV5-1, with TRBD1 matching over 7 bases. The trim removed 0 bases at V and 8 bases at J, leaving 5 bases unmatched. There are 14 residues in the CDR3. CDR1 is SGHRS and CDR2 is YFSETQ in the germline V gene. The CDR3 coding sequence is TGCGCCAGCAGCTTGGAACAGGGGAGAGATGAGCAGTTCTTC. Translated: CASSLEQGRDEQFF.

The chain links TRBV5-1 to TRBJ2-2, with D unclear. V gave up 4 bases and J gave up 1 base, with 14 bases separating them. Germline CDR1 reads SGHRS; CDR2 reads YFSETQ. The CDR3 consists of 16 residues. This CDR3 is CASSKALTENTGELFF. The CDR3 coding sequence is TGCGCCAGCAGCAAGGCCCTCACGGAGAACACCGGGGAGCTGTTTTTT. Full variable domain (outside the CDR3, taken from reference TRBV5-1 and TRBJ2-2): KAGVTQTPRYLIKTRGQQVTLSCSPISGHRSVSWYQQTPGQGLQFLFEYFSETQRNKGNFPGRFSGRQFSNSRSEMNVSTLELGDSALYLCASSKALTENTGELFFGEGSRLTVL.

The rearrangement links TRBV28 to TRBJ2-5; 13 bases line up with TRBD2. Germline V lookup: CDR1 MDHEN, CDR2 SYDVKM. This CDR3 is 18 amino acids long. Unmatched junction bases numbered 10, after V lost 5 bases and J lost 1 base. The CDR3 is CASSVTSGGALGQETQYF. DNA for the CDR3: TGTGCCAGCAGTGTTACTAGCGGGGGGGCCCTTGGCCAAGAGACCCAGTACTTC.

The table lists this clone with a few counts. The chain has TRBV18 and TRBJ1-3, with 8 bases matching TRBD1. With V trimmed by 2 bases and J by 3 bases, 12 bases remained unmatched. Germline V gene lookup returns CDR1 KGHSH and CDR2 LQKENI. CDR3 size: 18 residues. The CDR3 protein is CASSPGPGGDPVGNTIYF. As DNA, the CDR3 is TGTGCCAGCTCACCAGGGCCAGGGGGCGACCCAGTTGGAAACACCATATATTTT.

The chain couples TRBV29-1 to TRBJ2-1; the match to TRBD2 covers 9 bases. The CDR3 runs to 14 residues. Germline loops: CDR1 SQVTM, CDR2 ANQGSEA. V lost 8 bases to trimming and J lost 6 bases; unmatched junction nucleotides: 11. As DNA, the CDR3 is TGCAGCTCTACCGGCGGGGGGGCAGTCAATGAGCAGTTCTTC. It is translated as CSSTGGGAVNEQFF.

This clone has just one count. The rearrangement uses TRBV11-3 and TRBJ1-1; tentatively, D is TRBD1 (5 bases). The germline V and J ends were trimmed by 5 bases and 0 bases, with 16 bases remaining between them. There are 16 residues in the CDR3. CDR1 and CDR2 (germline): SGHNT, YENEEA. This CDR3 reads CASSPKTGPVNTEAFF. CDR3 bases: TGTGCCAGCAGCCCTAAAACGGGACCTGTGAACACTGAAGCTTTCTTT.

The chain is built from TRBV3-1 (or the pseudogene TRBV3-2) and TRBJ1-2; 7 nucleotides agree with TRBD1. V shed 0 bases and J 6 bases; nucleotides not matched to a gene: 7. From germline, CDR1 is LGHDT and CDR2 YNNKEL (reference sequence). This CDR3 region has 15 residues. CDR3 sequence: CASSQDLAQGDGYTF. For the CDR3, the DNA is TGTGCCAGCAGCCAAGATCTTGCCCAGGGGGATGGCTACACCTTC.

This clone appeared a single time. The rearrangement uses TRBV12-3 or TRBV12-4 and TRBJ2-3, with D possibly being TRBD2 (5 bases). The V gene lost 6 bases and the J gene lost 5 bases, with 9 bases spanning the gap. This CDR3 comprises 12 residues. The CDR3 DNA sequence: TGTGCCAGCAGGCTAGCAGGAGATACGCAGTATTTT. It is translated as CASRLAGDTQYF.

This clone was seen a handful of times. This chain connects TRBV6-5 to TRBJ1-2; D is ambiguous. CDR1 and CDR2 from the germline V gene are MNHEY and SVGAGI. CDR3 length: 12 amino acids. V lost 7 bases to trimming and J lost 4 bases, with 10 bases between them. The CDR3 loop is CASNSAAYGYTF. CDR3 nucleotides: TGTGCCAGCAACTCGGCTGCCTATGGCTACACCTTC.

The chain joins TRBV28 to TRBJ2-5, with D possibly TRBD1 on 6 matching bases. The germline CDR1 and CDR2 sequences are MDHEN and SYDVKM. V was shortened by 8 bases and J by 5 bases, with 18 bases between the two germline ends. The CDR3 sequence is 14 residues long. The CDR3 bases are TGTGCCAGCCGTGGACTCTTTAGGGGGGAGACCCAGTACTTC. Translation: CASRGLFRGETQYF. Variable domain in full (rest from reference TRBV28 and TRBJ2-5): DVKVTQSSRYLVKRTGEKVFLECVQDMDHENMFWYRQDPGLGLRLIYFSYDVKMKEKGDIPEGYSVSREKKERFSLILESASTNQTSMYLCASRGLFRGETQYFGPGTRLLVL.

This clone was counted a single time. The chain combines TRBV7-9 with TRBJ1-4; possibly TRBD1 for D (6 bases). V was pared by 1 base and J by 7 bases, with 10 bases between. Germline-derived CDR1 and CDR2 are SEHNR and FQNEAQ (reference sequence). The CDR3 consists of 14 residues. For the CDR3, the DNA is TGTGCCAGCAGCTTAGGACAGGCTGGTGAAAAACTGTTTTTT. The encoded protein is CASSLGQAGEKLFF.

This clone was seen only once. J is TRBJ2-7 and V is TRBV6-2 or TRBV6-3, with D unclear. The CDR3 runs to 12 residues. Trimming took off 0 bases at V and 3 bases at J, with 3 bases between the two ends. Germline CDR1 MNHEY, CDR2 SVGEGT. As DNA, the CDR3 is TGTGCCAGCAGTTACTCGATCTACGAGCAGTACTTC. It translates to CASSYSIYEQYF.